This T cell receptor beta chain was recorded in a study of human T cells and chemical hapten exposure. Findings and caveats of the study: No shift was seen in TCRs above 1 in 1000 frequency with DPC sensitization.

This clonotype has a count of ten or more. What it binds is unknown. TCRdb itself ran the RACE reads through MiXCR, one entry per CDR3 protein. The data hold about 99,000 distinct CDR3 sequences, with approximately 13% observed a single time. Time point indicated: patch test 1, 2 weeks after DPC sensitization. Treatment here: therapeutic diphenylcyclopropenone sensitization with weekly scalp DPC. Germline CDR1 SGHKS, CDR2 YYEKEE (reference sequence). V was clipped by 3 bases and J by 7 bases; unmatched bases: 3. The CDR3 contains 14 residues. The receptor's source is a woman in her 40s with alopecia areata. Some clones in this sample may be carry-over from other donors' samples. The sequences come from whole blood, collected in connection with sensitization to the hapten diphenylcyclopropenone (DPC). This chain connects TRBV5-5 to TRBJ2-4; 11 bases match TRBD1. The CDR3 loop is CASSSGQGANIQYF. In DNA form, the CDR3 reads TGTGCCAGCAGCTCAGGACAGGGGGCGAACATTCAGTACTTC.